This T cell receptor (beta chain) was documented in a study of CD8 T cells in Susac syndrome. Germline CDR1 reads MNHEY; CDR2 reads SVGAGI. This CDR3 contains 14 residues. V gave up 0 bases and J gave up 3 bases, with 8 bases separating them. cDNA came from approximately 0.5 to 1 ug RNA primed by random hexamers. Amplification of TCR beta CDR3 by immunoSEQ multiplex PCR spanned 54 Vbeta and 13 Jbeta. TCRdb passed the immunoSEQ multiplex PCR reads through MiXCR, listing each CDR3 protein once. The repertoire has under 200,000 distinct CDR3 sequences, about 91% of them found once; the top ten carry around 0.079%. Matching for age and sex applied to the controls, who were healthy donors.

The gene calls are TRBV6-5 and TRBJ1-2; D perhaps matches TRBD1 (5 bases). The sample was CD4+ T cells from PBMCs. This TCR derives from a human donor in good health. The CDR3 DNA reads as TGTGCCAGCAGTTACTCGGCCAGGGACTATGGCTACACCTTC. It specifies CASSYSARDYGYTF.